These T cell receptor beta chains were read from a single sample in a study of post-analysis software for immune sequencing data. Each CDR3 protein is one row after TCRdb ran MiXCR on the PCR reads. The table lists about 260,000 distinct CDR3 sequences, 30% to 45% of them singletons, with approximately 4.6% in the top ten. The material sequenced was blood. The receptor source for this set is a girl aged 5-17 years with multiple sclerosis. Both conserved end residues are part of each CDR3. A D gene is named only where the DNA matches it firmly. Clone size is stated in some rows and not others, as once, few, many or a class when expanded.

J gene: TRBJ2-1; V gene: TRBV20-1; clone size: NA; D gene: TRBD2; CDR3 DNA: TGCAGTGCTGCCCCAGCGGGGAGTTACAATGAGCAGTTCTTC; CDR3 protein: CSAAPAGSYNEQFF
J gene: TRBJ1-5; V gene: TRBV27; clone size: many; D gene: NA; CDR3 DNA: TGTGCCAGCAGTTTAATGGACAATCAGCCCCAGCATTTT; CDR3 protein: CASSLMDNQPQHF
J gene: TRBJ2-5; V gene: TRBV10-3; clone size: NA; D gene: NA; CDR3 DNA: TGTGCCATCAGTGAGTACGTGCAAGAGACCCAGTACTTC; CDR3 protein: CAISEYVQETQYF
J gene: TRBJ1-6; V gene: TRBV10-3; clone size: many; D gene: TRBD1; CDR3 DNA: TGTGCCATCAGTTTGACAGGGGGCGTAGATTCACCCCTCCACTTT; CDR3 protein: CAISLTGGVDSPLHF
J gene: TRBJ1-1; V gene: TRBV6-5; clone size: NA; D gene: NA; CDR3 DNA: TGTGCCAGCAGTTCCACGGAGCCAGGGAGCACTGAAGCTTTCTTT; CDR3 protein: CASSSTEPGSTEAFF
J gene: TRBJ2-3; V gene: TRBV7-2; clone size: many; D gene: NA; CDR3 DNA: TGTGCCAGCAGGAACCTAGCGAGTCTAGATACGCAGTATTTT; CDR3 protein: CASRNLASLDTQYF
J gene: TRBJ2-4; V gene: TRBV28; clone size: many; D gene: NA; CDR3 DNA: TGTGCCAGCAGTTCCCCGCCCACACAGGGAGGCATTCAGTACTTC; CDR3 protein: CASSSPPTQGGIQYF
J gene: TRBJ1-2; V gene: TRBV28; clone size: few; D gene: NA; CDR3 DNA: TGTGCCAGCAGTTTGCAGACTACAGGGTTCAACTATGGCTACACCTTC; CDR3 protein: CASSLQTTGFNYGYTF
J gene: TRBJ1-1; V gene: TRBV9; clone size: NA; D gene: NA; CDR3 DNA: TGTGCCAGCAGCGTAGGATTTACTGAAGCTTTCTTT; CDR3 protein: CASSVGFTEAFF
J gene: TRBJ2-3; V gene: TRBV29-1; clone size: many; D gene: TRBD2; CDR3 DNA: TGCAGCGTTGGACTAGCGGGGGGGCGAGATACGCAGTATTTT; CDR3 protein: CSVGLAGGRDTQYF
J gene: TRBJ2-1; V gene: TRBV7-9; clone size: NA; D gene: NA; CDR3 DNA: TGTGCCAGCAGCTCAAAGGTGGGGCGGGACCCGATCCACAATGAACACTTCTTC; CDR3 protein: CASSSKVGRDPIHNEHFF
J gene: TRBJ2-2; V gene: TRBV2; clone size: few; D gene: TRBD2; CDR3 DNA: TGTGCCAGCATAGCGGGAGGTCGGGAGCTGTTTTTT; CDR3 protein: CASIAGGRELFF
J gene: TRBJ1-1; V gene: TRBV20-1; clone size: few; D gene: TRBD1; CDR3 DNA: TGCAGTGCTAGAATGCCGGGACAGGCCTGGGGGGAAGCTTTCTTT; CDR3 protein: CSARMPGQAWGEAFF
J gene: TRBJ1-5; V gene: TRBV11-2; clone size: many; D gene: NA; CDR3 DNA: TGTGCCAGCAGCTTCGAGGGATCTAGCAATCAGCCCCAGCATTTT; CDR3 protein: CASSFEGSSNQPQHF
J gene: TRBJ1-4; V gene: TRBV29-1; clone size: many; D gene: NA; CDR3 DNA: TGCAGCGTTGCACGAGGGAATGAAAAACTGTTTTTT; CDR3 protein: CSVARGNEKLFF
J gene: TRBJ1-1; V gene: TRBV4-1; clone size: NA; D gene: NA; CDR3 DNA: TGCGCCAGCAGCCGCATGCCAGGGGACACTGAAGCTTTCTTT; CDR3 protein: CASSRMPGDTEAFF
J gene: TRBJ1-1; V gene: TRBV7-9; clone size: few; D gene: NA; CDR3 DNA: TGTGCCAGCACCCGGCTATCGGGGCGCGACACTGAAGCTTTCTTT; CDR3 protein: CASTRLSGRDTEAFF